This T cell receptor (beta chain) was documented in a study of blood T cell repertoires in COVID-19. Only in-frame clones appear in the TCRdb table, and some are missing; sequencing was by immunoSEQ multiplex PCR. The sample carries about 220,000 clones, approximately 81% recorded once. This clone was seen only once. Germline V lookup: CDR1 SNHLY, CDR2 FYNNEI. The CDR3 consists of 14 residues. V was shortened by 5 bases and J by 5 bases, with 13 bases between the two germline ends. This receptor was taken from a woman aged 55-70 years who had recovered from COVID-19. Sequenced material: peripheral blood. The V and J genes are TRBV2 and TRBJ1-5; TRBD1 might be the D (6 bases). The CDR3 is CASSPQGPDQPQHF. DNA of the CDR3: TGTGCCAGCAGTCCACAGGGACCGGATCAGCCCCAGCATTTT.